This T cell receptor beta chain was recovered during a study of CD8 T cells in Susac syndrome. The germline V gene encodes CDR1 SGHDT and CDR2 YYEEEE. The CDR3 runs to 14 residues. Trimming took off 4 bases at V and 0 bases at J, with 7 bases between the two ends. Sequencing targeted TCR beta in T cells from blood (CD8+ and CD4+). While CD8+ and CD4+ T cells were isolated negatively, TEMRA cells were enriched by FACS. When the RNA was reverse transcribed, random hexamers were used with an input of about 0.45 to 1 ug. Across 54 Vbeta and 13 Jbeta, TCR beta CDR3 was amplified with immunoSEQ multiplex PCR. MiXCR, run by TCRdb on the immunoSEQ multiplex PCR reads, gives a single entry per CDR3 protein. The table records about 250,000 distinct CDR3 sequences, 93% of them present only once.

The sequence came from a human donor with multiple sclerosis. The V and J genes are TRBV5-6 and TRBJ2-2; the D gene could be TRBD1 or TRBD2 (5 bases each). The sample consisted of CD4+ T cells from PBMCs. CDR3 region: CASSGGSNTGELFF. CDR3 nucleotides: TGTGCCAGCAGCGGGGGTTCGAACACCGGGGAGCTGTTTTTT.